These T cell receptor beta chains were read from a single sample in a study of blood T cell repertoires in COVID-19. Clones were read by immunoSEQ multiplex PCR, and TCRdb kept only the in-frame ones, dropping some. The sample records 240,000 or so clones, around nine tenths being singletons. Specimen: peripheral blood. These receptors came from a woman in her 70s with active or convalescent COVID-19. Each CDR3 is given with its conserved first and last residue. Each record gives: V gene, CDR3 protein.

TRBV18	CASSLLTSGVSNEQFF
TRBV10-3	CAISERQGSTDTQYF
TRBV4-3	CASSQGRGSDYGYTF
TRBV9	CASSGPKEGGNTIYF
TRBV7-9	CASTPRTGGRKLFF
TRBV5-1	CASSRGTPNTGELFF
TRBV5-1	CASSKGQGAPTNEKLFF
TRBV7-9	CASSLIVSGANVLTF
TRBV3-1/TRBV3-2	CASSEEFRSYEQYF
TRBV27	CASRAGTGYGYTF
TRBV9	CASSGREGPNEKLFF
TRBV5-6	CATKGGGRETQYF
TRBV6-5	CASSYSGAPLHF
TRBV6-1	CASSEVLGTGNQPQHF
TRBV11-2	CASSSPQGALSYEQYF
TRBV6-2/TRBV6-3	CASSYGTGVQPQHF
TRBV21-1	CASSKRNHPGTAMVGCYGYTF
TRBV24-1	CATSDGREAFF
TRBV6-5	CASRRGTGGLNTIYF
TRBV7-9	CASSLYQGQVNQPQHF
TRBV5-1	CASTPPAGGLGTGELFF
TRBV3-1/TRBV3-2	CASSQEIYNYGYTF
TRBV27	CASSSSLRGLTEAFF
TRBV3-1/TRBV3-2	CASSQRTSGVSNTGELFF
TRBV29-1	CSVLDSPYEQYF
TRBV2	CASSLKRGGINEQFF
TRBV5-8	CASSSGVASVSGNTIYF
TRBV19	CASSIGTAHGYTF
TRBV18	CASSPLKRQYTDTQYF
TRBV2	CASRSGSYTF
TRBV5-4	CASSLSGAGNTIYF
TRBV19	CASSPPGGTPYGYTF
TRBV6-5	CASSYSRRGYGYTF
TRBV11-3	CASSPRGREETQYF
TRBV7-9	CASSPGQVPTGNTIYF
TRBV5-4	CASSTGTVTYEQYF
TRBV12-3/TRBV12-4	CASRRTENTEAFF
TRBV23-1	CASRDWRGRTDTQYF
TRBV2	CASSRTGMNTEAFF
TRBV27	CASSFGSGYGYTF
TRBV27	CASSLSPDSLGGEKLFF
TRBV19	CASSTPPGQFQETQYF
TRBV5-4	CASSLGTGNYGYTF
TRBV6-5	CASTRQDGYTF
TRBV11-2	CASSSTDIYGYTF
TRBV5-1	CASSSAWETQYF
TRBV4-1	CASSQATPTEGVNYGYTF
TRBV12-3/TRBV12-4	CASSSRGGEKLFF
TRBV18	CASSPYRDTNTGELFF
TRBV6-5	CASTVVEADTQYF
TRBV10-1	CASSESPNTEAFF
TRBV19	CASTSGQGISNQPQHF
TRBV5-8	CAIFRRGEQYF
TRBV6-5	CATHRGVETQYF
TRBV11-2	CASSLDRHSSYTF
TRBV6-5	CASSTTGRDGYTF
TRBV7-6	CASSPGGGEEKLFF